These T cell receptor beta chains were read from a single sample in a study of blood T cells in healthy people across ages. Each CDR3 protein gets one entry after TCRdb re-called the 5' RACE reads with MiXCR. The repertoire has around 500,000 distinct CDR3 sequences, about 27% of them found once; the top ten carry 3% to 4%. These data were likewise used in another study, on T cells of mothers and their children.

The sample was blood. These receptors all come from a boy aged 2 to 10 in good health. Both conserved end residues are part of each CDR3. Each record gives: clone size, V gene, D gene, J gene, CDR3 protein, CDR3 DNA. The D gene is left open where the match is weak. Size tells how often a clone was seen (once, few, many) or the class of an expanded clone, and some rows leave it out.

size: .
V: TRBV7-6
D: .
J: TRBJ1-6
CDR3: CASSLAPWQASGSPLHF
DNA: TGTGCCAGCAGCTTAGCGCCGTGGCAGGCCTCGGGGTCACCCCTCCACTTT

size: few
V: TRBV7-9
D: TRBD1
J: TRBJ1-1
CDR3: CASSIPAGGRGEAFF
DNA: TGTGCCAGCAGCATTCCAGCAGGGGGCAGGGGTGAAGCTTTCTTT

size: .
V: TRBV12-3/TRBV12-4
D: TRBD2
J: TRBJ2-1
CDR3: CASRFGGALYNEQFF
DNA: TGTGCCAGCAGATTCGGGGGGGCCCTCTACAATGAGCAGTTCTTC

size: .
V: TRBV20-1
D: .
J: TRBJ2-1
CDR3: CSAPLRRSEQFF
DNA: TGCAGTGCTCCTCTGCGGCGGAGTGAGCAGTTCTTC

size: .
V: TRBV20-1
D: .
J: TRBJ1-4
CDR3: CSARNPNEKLFF
DNA: TGCAGTGCTAGAAATCCTAATGAAAAGCTGTTTTTT

size: .
V: TRBV18
D: TRBD1
J: TRBJ1-1
CDR3: CASSPPAGGLGAFF
DNA: TGTGCCAGCTCACCACCCGCAGGGGGCTTAGGGGCTTTCTTT

size: .
V: TRBV20-1
D: TRBD2
J: TRBJ2-2
CDR3: CSARDLAGGLGTGELFF
DNA: TGCAGTGCTAGAGATCTGGCGGGAGGGCTTGGAACCGGGGAGCTGTTTTTT

size: .
V: TRBV7-9
D: .
J: TRBJ2-7
CDR3: CASSLGQGTGEQYF
DNA: TGTGCCAGCAGCTTAGGGCAGGGCACGGGGGAGCAGTACTTC

size: few
V: TRBV7-9
D: TRBD1
J: TRBJ1-1
CDR3: CASSPGTGEDEAFF
DNA: TGTGCCAGCAGCCCCGGGACAGGGGAGGATGAAGCTTTCTTT

size: few
V: TRBV20-1
D: TRBD2
J: TRBJ2-5
CDR3: CSARPIGLAGGLETQYF
DNA: TGCAGTGCTAGACCTATCGGACTAGCGGGAGGATTGGAGACCCAGTACTTC

size: .
V: TRBV21-1
D: .
J: TRBJ2-3
CDR3: CASSNRQASGGAGTQYF
DNA: TGTGCCAGCAGCAACCGCCAAGCTAGCGGGGGGGCGGGTACGCAGTATTTT

size: .
V: TRBV6-1
D: TRBD2
J: TRBJ2-4
CDR3: CASSELGAGGKNIQYF
DNA: TGTGCCAGCAGTGAATTGGGGGCGGGGGGCAAAAACATTCAGTACTTC

size: few
V: TRBV6-1
D: .
J: TRBJ2-1
CDR3: CAGKLTGFGMDNEQFF
DNA: TGTGCCGGCAAACTGACGGGTTTCGGGATGGATAATGAGCAGTTCTTC

size: few
V: TRBV19
D: .
J: TRBJ1-2
CDR3: CASIIADGRYYGYTF
DNA: TGTGCCAGTATCATCGCCGACGGACGGTACTATGGCTACACCTTC

size: .
V: TRBV5-1
D: TRBD1
J: TRBJ2-3
CDR3: CASTETGVGTDTQYF
DNA: TGCGCCAGCACCGAGACAGGGGTCGGCACAGATACGCAGTATTTT

size: few
V: TRBV7-2
D: .
J: TRBJ1-4
CDR3: CASSPRDIEKLFF
DNA: TGTGCCAGCAGCCCCCGGGACATTGAAAAACTGTTTTTT

size: few
V: TRBV29-1
D: .
J: TRBJ2-5
CDR3: CSVGFQPQETQYF
DNA: TGCAGCGTTGGGTTTCAGCCTCAAGAGACCCAGTACTTC

size: many
V: TRBV7-3
D: .
J: TRBJ1-1
CDR3: CASSVMNTEAFF
DNA: TGTGCCAGCTCGGTCATGAACACTGAAGCTTTCTTT

size: .
V: TRBV7-2
D: TRBD2
J: TRBJ2-5
CDR3: CASSLDSGPGREQYF
DNA: TGTGCCAGCAGCTTAGATAGCGGTCCTGGGAGGGAGCAGTACTTC

size: .
V: TRBV7-8
D: .
J: TRBJ2-3
CDR3: CASSLSRGATDTQYF
DNA: TGTGCCAGCAGCTTATCCCGGGGGGCCACAGATACGCAGTATTTT

size: few
V: TRBV3-1
D: .
J: TRBJ2-5
CDR3: CASSHGGQETQYF
DNA: TGTGCCAGCAGCCATGGCGGACAAGAGACCCAGTACTTC

size: few
V: TRBV3-1
D: .
J: TRBJ1-2
CDR3: CASSPGQLYGYTF
DNA: TGTGCCAGCAGCCCCGGGCAGCTCTATGGCTACACCTTC

size: few
V: TRBV12-3/TRBV12-4
D: .
J: TRBJ2-7
CDR3: CASSTDGPYEQYF
DNA: TGTGCCAGCAGTACCGACGGTCCCTACGAGCAGTACTTC

size: few
V: TRBV5-5
D: .
J: TRBJ2-7
CDR3: CASIGVREQYF
DNA: TGTGCCAGCATCGGGGTTCGGGAGCAGTACTTC

size: .
V: TRBV2
D: .
J: TRBJ2-4
CDR3: CASSEDLDKNIQYF
DNA: TGTGCCAGCAGTGAAGATCTCGACAAAAACATTCAGTACTTC

size: few
V: TRBV5-1
D: TRBD1
J: TRBJ2-7
CDR3: CASSITRDRGEQYF
DNA: TGCGCCAGCAGCATAACCCGGGACAGAGGCGAGCAGTACTTC

size: .
V: TRBV7-2
D: .
J: TRBJ2-5
CDR3: CASSLAGARGTQETQYF
DNA: TGTGCCAGCAGCTTAGCGGGGGCGCGGGGGACCCAAGAGACCCAGTACTTC

size: .
V: TRBV7-2
D: .
J: TRBJ1-3
CDR3: CASSLSSRGGDSGNTIYF
DNA: TGTGCCAGCAGCTTAAGTTCTCGGGGGGGCGACTCTGGAAACACCATATATTTT

size: .
V: TRBV5-4
D: .
J: TRBJ1-4
CDR3: CASSFLPGEKLFF
DNA: TGTGCCAGCAGCTTCTTACCTGGAGAAAAACTGTTTTTT

size: few
V: TRBV27
D: .
J: TRBJ2-1
CDR3: CASSPEGGDNLGNEQFF
DNA: TGTGCCAGCAGTCCGGAGGGGGGGGACAACCTGGGCAATGAGCAGTTCTTC

size: .
V: TRBV6-6
D: TRBD2
J: TRBJ2-5
CDR3: CASSYLEAGDQETQYF
DNA: TGTGCCAGCAGTTACCTGGAGGCGGGGGACCAAGAGACCCAGTACTTC

size: .
V: TRBV12-3/TRBV12-4
D: TRBD1
J: TRBJ1-2
CDR3: CASSRDRDTDYGYTF
DNA: TGTGCCAGCAGTAGGGACAGGGACACCGACTATGGCTACACCTTC

size: .
V: TRBV5-1
D: TRBD2
J: TRBJ2-3
CDR3: CASSLATSGRLTDTQYF
DNA: TGCGCCAGCAGCTTGGCGACTAGCGGGAGGTTAACAGATACGCAGTATTTT

size: .
V: TRBV20-1
D: .
J: TRBJ2-7
CDR3: CSARDSALAPYEQYF
DNA: TGCAGTGCTAGAGATTCGGCCCTAGCGCCCTACGAGCAGTACTTC

size: .
V: TRBV6-2/TRBV6-3
D: .
J: TRBJ1-1
CDR3: CASSYPTANTEAFF
DNA: TGTGCCAGCAGTTACCCGACAGCGAACACTGAAGCTTTCTTT

size: few
V: TRBV4-3
D: .
J: TRBJ1-6
CDR3: CASSQEAGNNSPLHF
DNA: TGCGCCAGCAGCCAAGAAGCGGGCAATAATTCACCCCTCCACTTT

size: few
V: TRBV18
D: .
J: TRBJ1-4
CDR3: CASPRTAATNEKLFF
DNA: TGTGCCAGCCCACGGACGGCTGCAACTAATGAAAAACTGTTTTTT